This TCR beta chain was captured in a study of shared clonotypes between healthy human individuals. Broader study findings: Unshared clonotypes carried lower generation probabilities than those common to all four donors. Generally, estimated richness proved larger in naive subsets than it did in memory subsets.

Recent acute infections and vaccinations were absent in the healthy HIV-negative adult donors. As regards this clone: The antigen remains undetermined.

Sequenced by immunoSEQ multiplex PCR; TCRdb stores in-frame clones only, minus some. The sample lists more than 900,000 clones, 70% to 80% occurring once. The CDR3 is 16 residues long. Germline loops: CDR1 LNHDA, CDR2 SQIVND (reference sequence). The J segment lost 7 bases and the V segment lost 6 bases, leaving 15 bases of the junction unmatched. The V call is TRBV19, the J call TRBJ2-1; 7 nucleotides agree with TRBD2. The sequenced sample consisted of memory CD4+ T cells from PBMCs. Subset reported: CD45RA-negative fraction. The clonotype comes from a man younger than 35 in good health. Some clones in this sample may be carry-over from other donors' samples. This CDR3 is CASSTLGGGSTNEQFF. CDR3 nucleotide sequence: TGTGCCAGTAGCACACTTGGTGGCGGGAGTACGAATGAGCAGTTCTTC. The complete variable domain, with remaining parts taken from reference TRBV19 and TRBJ2-1, reads DGGITQSPKYLFRKEGQNVTLSCEQNLNHDAMYWYRQDPGQGLRLIYYSQIVNDFQKGDIAEGYSVSREKKESFPLTVTSAQKNPTAFYLCASSTLGGGSTNEQFFGPGTRLTVL.